Below are 15 T cell receptor beta chains sequenced from a single sample in a study of blood T cells in healthy people across ages. With a J-beta primer mix and a sample-barcoded 5' primer, a second PCR ran 7 to 11 cycles. TCRdb re-called the 5' RACE reads with MiXCR, one entry per CDR3 protein. The data show roughly 800,000 distinct CDR3 sequences, around 24% seen once. The sample was also linked to a second study, of T cells of mothers and their children.

The sequenced sample consisted of blood. These receptors were taken from a boy aged 5-17 years in good health.

This clonotype was observed a few times. The chain has TRBV20-1 and TRBJ2-5; D tentatively reads TRBD1 or TRBD2 (5 bases each). Germline values: CDR1 DFQATT, CDR2 SNEGSKA (reference sequence). The CDR3 covers 13 residues. Between the trimmed V and J ends, which lost 5 bases and 4 bases, there was a span of 14 bases. The CDR3 here is CSAQGSSGETQYF. The CDR3 DNA reads TGCAGTGCTCAGGGCTCCAGCGGAGAGACCCAGTACTTC.

This clonotype was recorded a few times. The chain has TRBV6-5 and TRBJ1-3; D not certain. Per the germline V gene, CDR1 is MNHEY and CDR2 is SVGAGI. V was pared by 0 bases and J by 6 bases, with 12 bases between. The CDR3 totals 15 residues. CDR3 in DNA: TGTGCCAGCAGTTACTCGGAGGGAAGGGTAAACACCATATATTTT. Translation: CASSYSEGRVNTIYF.

This chain uses TRBV19 with TRBJ2-2; 12 bases line up with TRBD1. Germline-derived CDR1 and CDR2 are LNHDA and SQIVND (reference sequence). J was trimmed by 4 bases and V by 3 bases; bases with no gene match: 3. The CDR3 covers 16 residues. This CDR3 reads CASSMGQGAGTGELFF. CDR3 bases: TGTGCCAGTAGTATGGGACAGGGGGCAGGCACCGGGGAGCTGTTTTTT.

The chain has TRBV3-1 and TRBJ2-1; D possibly uses TRBD1 or TRBD2 (6 bases each). The CDR3 is made up of 13 amino acids. V was trimmed by 4 bases and J by 15 bases, leaving 19 bases between them. Germline-derived CDR1 and CDR2 are LGHDT and YNNKEL (reference sequence). The CDR3 DNA follows: TGTGCCAGCAGCCCCCCGGGGCGGGACAACCGGTTCTTC. This encodes CASSPPGRDNRFF.

This chain connects TRBV7-9 to TRBJ2-3; D not resolved. Trimming shortened V by 1 base and J by 4 bases, and 12 bases separated the two germline ends. This CDR3 region has 15 residues. Per the germline V gene, CDR1 is SEHNR and CDR2 is FQNEAQ (reference sequence). CDR3 loop: CASSLETGWADTQYF. CDR3 nucleotide sequence: TGTGCCAGCAGCTTAGAGACCGGGTGGGCAGATACGCAGTATTTT. Full variable domain (rest looked up from reference TRBV7-9 and TRBJ2-3): DTGVSQNPRHKITKRGQNVTFRCDPISEHNRLYWYRQTLGQGPEFLTYFQNEAQLEKSRLLSDRFSAERPKGSFSTLEIQRTEQGDSAMYLCASSLETGWADTQYFGPGTRLTVL.

This clonotype was observed a few times. Here the CDR3 reads CSATGVGNSPLHF. Written as DNA, the CDR3 is TGCAGTGCTACCGGGGTCGGGAATTCACCCCTCCACTTT. The chain uses TRBV20-1 and TRBJ1-6; D uncertain. V was shortened by 4 bases and J by 7 bases, with 11 bases between the two germline ends. Germline V gene sequence: CDR1 DFQATT, CDR2 SNEGSKA (reference sequence). The CDR3 contains 13 residues.

Written as DNA, the CDR3 is TGCAGTGCTCCCCCCCGGGCTAACTATGGCTACACCTTC. Encoded protein: CSAPPRANYGYTF. The rearrangement links TRBV20-1 to TRBJ1-2; D is unresolved. The V gene's germline CDR1 is DFQATT and CDR2 SNEGSKA (reference sequence). The CDR3 contains 13 residues. V was shortened by 5 bases and J by 0 bases, with 10 bases between the two germline ends.

This clonotype was detected a few times. In nucleotides, the CDR3 is TGTGCCAGCAGTGAAAGGGGACCGGGGCCGGAGACCCAGTACTTC. This gives the protein CASSERGPGPETQYF. This sequence joins TRBV25-1 and TRBJ2-5, with D perhaps TRBD1 or TRBD2 (5 bases each). The CDR3 extends over 15 amino acids. CDR1 is MGHDK, CDR2 SYGVNS, per germline. Trimming removed 2 bases at V and 5 bases at J, with 15 bases between.

This clonotype was detected only a few times. The chain joins TRBV5-1 to TRBJ2-7; D may be TRBD2 (6 bases). The V gene lost 7 bases and the J gene lost 3 bases, with 14 bases spanning the gap. Germline V CDR1 and CDR2: SGHRS, YFSETQ. The CDR3 is 13 residues long. CDR3 sequence: CASDQGSGYEQYF. The CDR3 region has the DNA TGCGCCAGCGATCAGGGTAGCGGCTACGAGCAGTACTTC.

This rearrangement joins TRBV29-1 to TRBJ2-5, with 7 bases matching TRBD1. The J call is in doubt because the DNA end fits TRBJ2-7 better. Germline V lookup: CDR1 SQVTM, CDR2 ANQGSEA. This CDR3 has 16 amino acids. The CDR3: CSVSTGYRLQDHEQYF. As DNA, the CDR3 is TGCAGCGTCTCGACAGGGTATAGACTCCAGGATCACGAGCAGTACTTC.

V and J are TRBV6-5 and TRBJ2-2, with D possibly TRBD1 on 5 matching bases. The V gene's germline CDR1 is MNHEY and CDR2 SVGAGI. Trimming stripped 2 bases from V and 3 bases from J, with 7 bases between. The CDR3 totals 14 residues. CDR3 DNA sequence: TGTGCCAGCAGTTACGGGGCGGACACCGGGGAGCTGTTTTTT. Encoded protein: CASSYGADTGELFF.

This rearrangement joins TRBV5-1 to TRBJ1-2; TRBD1 aligns across 9 bases. The CDR3 is 15 residues long. CDR1 and CDR2 (germline): SGHRS, YFSETQ. With 4 bases clipped from V and 8 bases from J, the junction kept 12 bases outside the gene matches. For the CDR3, the DNA is TGCGCCAGCAGCCCAGAGGGACAGGGCGGTCGCGGCTACACCTTC. It encodes CASSPEGQGGRGYTF.

The chain combines TRBV20-1 with TRBJ2-3; 12 bases are a match to TRBD2. With 0 bases clipped from V and 2 bases from J, the junction kept 3 bases outside the gene matches. The CDR3 length is 16 residues. The V gene's germline CDR1 is DFQATT and CDR2 SNEGSKA (reference sequence). This CDR3 is CSARDLAGGYTDTQYF. Here the CDR3 DNA reads TGCAGTGCTAGAGACCTAGCGGGGGGGTACACAGATACGCAGTATTTT.

This chain joins TRBV7-3 and TRBJ2-1; 7 bases map to TRBD1. CDR1 is SGHTA and CDR2 is FQGTGA in the germline V gene. CDR3 size: 15 residues. V dropped 5 bases and J dropped 0; count of bases not matched to a gene: 4. The CDR3 nucleotides are TGTGCCAGCAGCATCAACAGGGGCTCCTACAATGAGCAGTTCTTC. Encoded protein: CASSINRGSYNEQFF.

Turning to this clonotype: This CDR3 is missing its conserved last phenylalanine or tryptophan, likely due to a read error. The chain employs TRBV12-3 or TRBV12-4 and TRBJ1-4, with D maybe TRBD1 (6 bases). This CDR3 spans 14 amino acids. V lost 4 bases and J 8 bases, leaving 14 bases between the germline ends. This chain's CDR3 is CASSWGGGKEKLFS. The CDR3 DNA reads TGTGCCAGCAGTTGGGGGGGCGGAAAGGAAAAACTGTTTTCT.